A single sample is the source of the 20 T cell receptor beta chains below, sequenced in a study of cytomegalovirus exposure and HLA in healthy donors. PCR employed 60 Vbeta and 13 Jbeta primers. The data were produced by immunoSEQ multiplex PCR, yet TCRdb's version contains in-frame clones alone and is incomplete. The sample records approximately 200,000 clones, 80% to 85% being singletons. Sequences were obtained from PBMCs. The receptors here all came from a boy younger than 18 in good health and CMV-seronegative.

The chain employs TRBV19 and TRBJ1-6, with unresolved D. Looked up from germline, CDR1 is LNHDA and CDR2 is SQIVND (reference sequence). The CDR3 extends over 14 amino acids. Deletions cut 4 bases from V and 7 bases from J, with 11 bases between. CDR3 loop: CASSKEGLNSPLHF. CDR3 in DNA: TGTGCCAGTAGTAAGGAGGGTTTGAATTCACCCCTCCACTTT.

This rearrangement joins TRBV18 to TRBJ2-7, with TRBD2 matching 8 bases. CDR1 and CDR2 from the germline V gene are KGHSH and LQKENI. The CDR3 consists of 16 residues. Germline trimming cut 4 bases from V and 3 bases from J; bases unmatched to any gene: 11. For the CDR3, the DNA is TGTGCCAGCTCACAACCAGGGCTCGGGACTAGCTACGAGCAGTACTTC. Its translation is CASSQPGLGTSYEQYF.

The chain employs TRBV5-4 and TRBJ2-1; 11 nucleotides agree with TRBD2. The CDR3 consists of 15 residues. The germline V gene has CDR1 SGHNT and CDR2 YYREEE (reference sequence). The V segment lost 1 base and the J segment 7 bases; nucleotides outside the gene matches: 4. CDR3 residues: CASSLTSGGENEQFF. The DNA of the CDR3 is TGTGCCAGCAGCTTGACTAGCGGGGGAGAAAATGAGCAGTTCTTC.

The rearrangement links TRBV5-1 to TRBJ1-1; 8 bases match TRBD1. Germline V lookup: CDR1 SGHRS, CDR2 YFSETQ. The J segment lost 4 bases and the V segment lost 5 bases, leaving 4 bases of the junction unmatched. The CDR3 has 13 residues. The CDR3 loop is CASSWDRPTEAFF. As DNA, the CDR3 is TGCGCCAGCAGTTGGGACAGGCCCACTGAAGCTTTCTTT.

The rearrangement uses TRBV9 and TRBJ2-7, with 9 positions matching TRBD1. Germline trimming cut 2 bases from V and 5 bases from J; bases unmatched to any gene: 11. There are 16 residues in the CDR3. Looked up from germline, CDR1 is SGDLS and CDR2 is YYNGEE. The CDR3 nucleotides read TGTGCCAGCAGCGTCTCGACTGGGACAGGGATGCACGAGCAGTACTTC. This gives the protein CASSVSTGTGMHEQYF.

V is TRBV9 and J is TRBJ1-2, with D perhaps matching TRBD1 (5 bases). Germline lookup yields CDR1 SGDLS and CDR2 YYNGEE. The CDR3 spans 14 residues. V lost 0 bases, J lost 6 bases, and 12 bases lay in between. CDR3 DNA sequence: TGTGCCAGCAGCGTAGGTGCCAGGGTTAATGGCTACACCTTC. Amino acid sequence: CASSVGARVNGYTF.

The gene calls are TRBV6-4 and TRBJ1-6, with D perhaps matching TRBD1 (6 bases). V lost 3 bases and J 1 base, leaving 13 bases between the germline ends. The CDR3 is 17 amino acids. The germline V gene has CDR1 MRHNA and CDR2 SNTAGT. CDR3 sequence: CASSERWTVSYNSPLHF. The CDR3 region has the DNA TGTGCCAGCAGTGAACGGTGGACAGTTTCCTATAATTCACCCCTCCACTTT.

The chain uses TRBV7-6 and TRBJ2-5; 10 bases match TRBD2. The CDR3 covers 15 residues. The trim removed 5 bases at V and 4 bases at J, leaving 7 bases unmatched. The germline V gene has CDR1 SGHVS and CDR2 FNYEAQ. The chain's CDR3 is CASSVPRLAGETQYF. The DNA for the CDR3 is TGTGCCAGCAGCGTTCCACGACTAGCGGGAGAGACCCAGTACTTC.

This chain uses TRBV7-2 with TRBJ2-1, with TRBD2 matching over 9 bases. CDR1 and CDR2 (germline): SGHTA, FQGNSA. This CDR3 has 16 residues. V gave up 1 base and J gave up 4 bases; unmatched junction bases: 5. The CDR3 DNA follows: TGTGCCAGCAGCTTAGTATCTAGCGGGGATTACAATGAGCAGTTCTTC. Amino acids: CASSLVSSGDYNEQFF. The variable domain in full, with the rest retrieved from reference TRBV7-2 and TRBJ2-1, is GAGVSQSPSNKVTEKGKDVELRCDPISGHTALYWYRQSLGQGLEFLIYFQGNSAPDKSGLPSDRFSAERTGGSVSTLTIQRTQQEDSAVYLCASSLVSSGDYNEQFFGPGTRLTVL.

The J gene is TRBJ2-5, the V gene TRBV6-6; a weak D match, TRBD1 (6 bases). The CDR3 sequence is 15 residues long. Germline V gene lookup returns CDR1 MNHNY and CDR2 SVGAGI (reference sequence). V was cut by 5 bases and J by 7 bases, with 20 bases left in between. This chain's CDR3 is CASSNPILLGATQYF. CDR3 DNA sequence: TGTGCCAGCAGTAATCCGATCCTCCTGGGGGCGACCCAGTACTTC.

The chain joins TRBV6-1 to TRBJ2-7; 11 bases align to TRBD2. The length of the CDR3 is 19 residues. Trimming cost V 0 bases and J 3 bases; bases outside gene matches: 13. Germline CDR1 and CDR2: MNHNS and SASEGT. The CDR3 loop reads CASSEALGLAEPNLYEQYF. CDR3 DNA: TGTGCCAGCAGTGAAGCCTTGGGACTAGCGGAGCCCAACCTCTACGAGCAGTACTTC.

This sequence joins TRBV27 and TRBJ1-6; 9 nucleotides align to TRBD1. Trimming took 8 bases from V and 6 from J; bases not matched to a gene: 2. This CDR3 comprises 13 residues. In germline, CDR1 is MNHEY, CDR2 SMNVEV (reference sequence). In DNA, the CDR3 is TGTGCCAGCTCGACAGGGGGTAATTCACCCCTCCACTTT. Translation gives CASSTGGNSPLHF.

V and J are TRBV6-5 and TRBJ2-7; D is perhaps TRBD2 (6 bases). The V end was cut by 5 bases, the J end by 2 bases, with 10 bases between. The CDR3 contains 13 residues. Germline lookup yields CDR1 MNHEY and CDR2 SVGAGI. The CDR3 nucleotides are TGTGCCAGCAGTCCCGGGACTCCCTACGAGCAGTACTTC. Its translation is CASSPGTPYEQYF.

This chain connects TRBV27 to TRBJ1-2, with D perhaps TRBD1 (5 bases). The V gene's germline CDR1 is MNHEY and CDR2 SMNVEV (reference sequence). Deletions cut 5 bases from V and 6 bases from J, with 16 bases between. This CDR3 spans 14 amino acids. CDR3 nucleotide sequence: TGTGCCAGCAGTCCTAATGCCCAGGGCCATGGCTACACCTTC. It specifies CASSPNAQGHGYTF.

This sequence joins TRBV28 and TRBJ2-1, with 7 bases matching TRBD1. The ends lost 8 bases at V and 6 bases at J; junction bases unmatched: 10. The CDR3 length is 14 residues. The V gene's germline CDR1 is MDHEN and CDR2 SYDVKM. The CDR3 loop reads CASPPSAGGNEQFF. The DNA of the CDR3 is TGTGCCAGCCCCCCATCCGCAGGGGGCAATGAGCAGTTCTTC.

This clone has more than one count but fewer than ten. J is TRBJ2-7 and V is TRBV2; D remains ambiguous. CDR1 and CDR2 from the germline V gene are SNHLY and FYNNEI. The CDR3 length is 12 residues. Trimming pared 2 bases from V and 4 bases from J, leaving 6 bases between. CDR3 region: CASSELDYEQYF. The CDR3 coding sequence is TGTGCCAGCAGTGAATTAGATTACGAGCAGTACTTC. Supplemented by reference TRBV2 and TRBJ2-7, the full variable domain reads EPEVTQTPSHQVTQMGQEVILRCVPISNHLYFYWYRQILGQKVEFLVSFYNNEISEKSEIFDDQFSVERPDGSNFTLKIRSTKLEDSAMYFCASSELDYEQYFGPGTRLTVT.

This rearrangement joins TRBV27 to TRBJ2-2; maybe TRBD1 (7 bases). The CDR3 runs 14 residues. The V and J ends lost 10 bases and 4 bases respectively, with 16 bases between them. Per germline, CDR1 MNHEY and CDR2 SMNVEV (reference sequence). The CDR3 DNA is TGTGCCACCGCCAGGGGGGCGCTCACCGGGGAGCTGTTTTTT. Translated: CATARGALTGELFF.

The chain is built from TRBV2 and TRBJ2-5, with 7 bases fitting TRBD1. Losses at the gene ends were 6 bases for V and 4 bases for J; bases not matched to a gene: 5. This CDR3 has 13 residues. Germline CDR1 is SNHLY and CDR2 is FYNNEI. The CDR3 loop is CASRTGVSETQYF. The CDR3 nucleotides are TGTGCCAGCAGAACAGGGGTTTCAGAGACCCAGTACTTC.

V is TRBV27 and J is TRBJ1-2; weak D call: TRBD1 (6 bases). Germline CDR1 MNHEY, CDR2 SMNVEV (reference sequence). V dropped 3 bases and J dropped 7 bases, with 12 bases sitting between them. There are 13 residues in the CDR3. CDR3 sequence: CASSFRGAGGYTF. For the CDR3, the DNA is TGTGCCAGCAGTTTTCGGGGGGCCGGTGGCTACACCTTC.

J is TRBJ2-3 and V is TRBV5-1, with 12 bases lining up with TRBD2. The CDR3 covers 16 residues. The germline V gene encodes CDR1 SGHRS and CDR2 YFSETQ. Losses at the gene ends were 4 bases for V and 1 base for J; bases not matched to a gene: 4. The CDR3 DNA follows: TGCGCCAGCAGCCAACTAGCGGGGGGACGCACAGATACGCAGTATTTT. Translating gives CASSQLAGGRTDTQYF.